This T cell receptor beta chain originates from a study of patients and donors after allogeneic stem cell transplantation. V dropped 4 bases and J dropped 6 bases, with 12 bases sitting between them. Germline V gene data show CDR1 as LGHDT and CDR2 as YNNKEL (reference sequence). The CDR3 sequence is 13 residues long. This clonotype came up a few times. Each CDR3 protein gets one entry after TCRdb re-called the RT-PCR reads with MiXCR. The sample holds 800,000 to 1,000,000 distinct CDR3 sequences, about a sixth seen once. The sample comprised blood, either unsorted or a sorted T cell fraction (not recorded which). The origin of this receptor is a human donor who was either an allogeneic HSCT recipient or a stem cell or donor lymphocyte infusion donor (not recorded which). It is not recorded whose cells these are; they may come from a transplant donor. V and J are TRBV3-1 and TRBJ1-2; a possible D gene is TRBD1 (5 bases). The CDR3 sequence is CASSRFPGNGYTF. Written as DNA, the CDR3 is TGTGCCAGCAGCCGCTTCCCAGGGAATGGCTACACCTTC.